This T cell receptor (beta chain) was identified during a study of cytomegalovirus exposure and HLA in healthy donors. In the case of this clone: Its antigen is still unknown.

In the PCR, 60 Vbeta and 13 Jbeta primers were used. The table came from immunoSEQ multiplex PCR; TCRdb's copy has only in-frame clones and leaves some out. The top ten hold over 2% of the sample, which has about 150,000 clones, approximately 85% seen once. Broader study findings: Equally common other TCR beta chains were less clonally expanded than HLA-associated ones, a later analysis found. When presence/absence was analysed, sequencing depth was taken to be roughly uniform across donors. Reported findings show TCR beta sequences accurately forecast HLA-A and HLA-B alleles in most subjects. As a later analysis revealed, the rate of TCR association differed by HLA locus, with DRB1 most and HLA-C fewest.

With 9 bases removed from V and 3 bases from J, the gap between germline ends came to 21 bases. The CDR3 extends over 16 amino acids. In germline, CDR1 is LNHDA, CDR2 SQIVND (reference sequence). The chain has TRBV19 and TRBJ1-3; maybe TRBD1 (5 bases). What was sequenced was PBMCs. The receptor was isolated from a man between 25 and 39 years old in good health and CMV-seropositive. CDR3 DNA: TGTGCCAGCCTACACCCGATAGGGGCAGGTGGAAACACCATATATTTT. Translation: CASLHPIGAGGNTIYF.